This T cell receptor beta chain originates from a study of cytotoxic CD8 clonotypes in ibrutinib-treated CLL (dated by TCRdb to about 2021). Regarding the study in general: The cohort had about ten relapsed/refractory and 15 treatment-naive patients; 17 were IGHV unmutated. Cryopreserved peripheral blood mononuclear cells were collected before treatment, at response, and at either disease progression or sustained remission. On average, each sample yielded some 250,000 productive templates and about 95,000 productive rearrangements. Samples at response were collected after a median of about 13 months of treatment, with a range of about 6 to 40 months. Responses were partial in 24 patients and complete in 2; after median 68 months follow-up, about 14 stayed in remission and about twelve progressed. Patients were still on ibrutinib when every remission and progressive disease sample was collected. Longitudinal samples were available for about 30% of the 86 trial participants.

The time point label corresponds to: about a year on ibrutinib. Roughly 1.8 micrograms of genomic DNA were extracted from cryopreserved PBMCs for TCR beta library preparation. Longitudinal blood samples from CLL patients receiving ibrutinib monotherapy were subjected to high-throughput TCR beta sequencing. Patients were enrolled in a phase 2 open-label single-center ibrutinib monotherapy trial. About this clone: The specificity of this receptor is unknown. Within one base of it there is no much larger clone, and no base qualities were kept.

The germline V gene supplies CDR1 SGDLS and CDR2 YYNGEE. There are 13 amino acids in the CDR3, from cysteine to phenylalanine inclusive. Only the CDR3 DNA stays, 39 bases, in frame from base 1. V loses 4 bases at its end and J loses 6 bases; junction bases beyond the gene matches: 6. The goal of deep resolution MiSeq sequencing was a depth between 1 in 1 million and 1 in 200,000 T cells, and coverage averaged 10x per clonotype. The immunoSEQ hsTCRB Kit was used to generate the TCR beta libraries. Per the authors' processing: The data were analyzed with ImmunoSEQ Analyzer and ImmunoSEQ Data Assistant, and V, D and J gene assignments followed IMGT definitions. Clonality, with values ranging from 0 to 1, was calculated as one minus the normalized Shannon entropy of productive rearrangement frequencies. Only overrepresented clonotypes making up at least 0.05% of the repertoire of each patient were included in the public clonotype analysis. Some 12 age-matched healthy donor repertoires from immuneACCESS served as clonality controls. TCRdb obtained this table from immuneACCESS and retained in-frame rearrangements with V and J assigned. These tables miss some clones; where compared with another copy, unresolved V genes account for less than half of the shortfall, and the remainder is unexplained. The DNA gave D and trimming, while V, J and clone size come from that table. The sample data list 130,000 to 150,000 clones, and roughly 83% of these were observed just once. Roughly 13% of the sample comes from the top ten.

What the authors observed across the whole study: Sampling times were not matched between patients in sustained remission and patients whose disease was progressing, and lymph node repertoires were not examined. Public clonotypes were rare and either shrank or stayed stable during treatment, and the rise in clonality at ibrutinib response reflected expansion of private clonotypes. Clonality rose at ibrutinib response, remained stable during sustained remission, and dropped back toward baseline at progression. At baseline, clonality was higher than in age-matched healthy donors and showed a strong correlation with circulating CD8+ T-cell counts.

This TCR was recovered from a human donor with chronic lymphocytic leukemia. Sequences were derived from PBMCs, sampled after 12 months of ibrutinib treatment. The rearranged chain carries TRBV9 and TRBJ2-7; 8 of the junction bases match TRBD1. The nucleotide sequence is TGTGCCAGCAGCACCCGGACAGGGAGCGAGCAGTACTTC. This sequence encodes CASSTRTGSEQYF. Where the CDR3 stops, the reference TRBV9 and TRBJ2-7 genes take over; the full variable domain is DSGVTQTPKHLITATGQRVTLRCSPRSGDLSVYWYQQSLDQGLQFLIQYYNGEERAKGNILERFSAQQFPDLHSELNLSSLELGDSALYFCASSTRTGSEQYFGPGTRLTVT.